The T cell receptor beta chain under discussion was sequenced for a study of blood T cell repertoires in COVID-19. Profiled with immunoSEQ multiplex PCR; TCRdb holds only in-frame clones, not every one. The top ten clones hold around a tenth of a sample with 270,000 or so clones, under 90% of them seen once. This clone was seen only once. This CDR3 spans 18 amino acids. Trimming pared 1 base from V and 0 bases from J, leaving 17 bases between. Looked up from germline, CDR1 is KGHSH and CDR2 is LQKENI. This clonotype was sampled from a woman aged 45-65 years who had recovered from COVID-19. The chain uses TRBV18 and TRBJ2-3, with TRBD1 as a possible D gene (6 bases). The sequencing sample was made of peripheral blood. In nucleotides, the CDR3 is TGTGCCAGCTCACCACTACGTACAGGACAGCCGAGCACAGATACGCAGTATTTT. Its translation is CASSPLRTGQPSTDTQYF.